The source of this TCR beta chain is a study of CD8 T cells in Susac syndrome. Roughly 0.45 to 1 ug RNA was reverse transcribed with random hexamers. In TCRdb, the immunoSEQ multiplex PCR reads were re-called with MiXCR into one record per CDR3 protein. The sample lists about 140,000 distinct CDR3 sequences; approximately 93% were seen once. CD8+ and CD4+ T cells circulating in blood were sequenced for TCR beta. This CDR3 is 13 amino acids long. V lost 4 bases to trimming and J lost 5 bases, with 15 bases between them. Germline values: CDR1 SQVTM, CDR2 ANQGSEA. J is TRBJ2-7 and V is TRBV29-1, with D perhaps matching TRBD1 (6 bases). Sample: CD8+ T cells from PBMCs. The receptor comes from a human donor in good health. Written as DNA, the CDR3 is TGCAGCGTTGGGGGGCAGGGTCCCCACGAGCAGTACTTC. Translating gives CSVGGQGPHEQYF.